The entry that follows covers one TCR beta chain sequence. The data derive from a study of identical twins. A template switching step contributed a universal primer site, while unique molecular identifiers were present in the cDNA. TCRdb fed the 5' RACE reads into MiXCR, producing one record per CDR3 protein. The sample includes over 600,000 distinct CDR3 sequences, approximately 21% of them seen just once. The germline V gene encodes CDR1 DFQATT and CDR2 SNEGSKA (reference sequence). CDR3 length: 13 amino acids. J gave up 4 bases and V 7 bases, and 8 bases lay outside the gene matches. These data were also filed under a second study, of T cells expressing NK-cell markers. That study reports: Sorted CD3+CD56-NKG2C+, CD3+CD56+NKG2C- and CD3+CD56+NKG2C+ T cells were the source of the TCR beta repertoires.

Sequenced input: PBMCs. This sequence was found in a woman between 18 and 29 years old in good health. The chain recombines TRBV20-1 with TRBJ2-7; 9 bases line up with TRBD1. Written as DNA, the CDR3 is TGCAGTGTACGGACAGGGGTGTTGTACGAGCAGTACTTC. As protein: CSVRTGVLYEQYF.